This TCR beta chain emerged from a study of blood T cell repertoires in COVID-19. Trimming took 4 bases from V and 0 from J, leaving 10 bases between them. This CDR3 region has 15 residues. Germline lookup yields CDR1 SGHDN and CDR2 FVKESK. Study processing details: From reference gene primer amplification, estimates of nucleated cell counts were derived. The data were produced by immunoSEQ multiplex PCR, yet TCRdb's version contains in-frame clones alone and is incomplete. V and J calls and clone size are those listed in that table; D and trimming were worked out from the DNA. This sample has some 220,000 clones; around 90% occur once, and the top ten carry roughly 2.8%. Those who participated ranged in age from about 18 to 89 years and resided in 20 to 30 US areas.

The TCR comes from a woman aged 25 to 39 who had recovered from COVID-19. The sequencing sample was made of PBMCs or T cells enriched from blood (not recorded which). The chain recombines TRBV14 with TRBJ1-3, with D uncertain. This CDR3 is CASSLSLTSGNTIYF. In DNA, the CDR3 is TGTGCCAGCAGCCTTTCACTCACCTCTGGAAACACCATATATTTT.